The sequence of this TCR beta chain was determined in a study of post-analysis software for immune sequencing data. Across the study: Clinical courses comprised relapsing-remitting, secondary progressive and progressive-relapsing multiple sclerosis. General observations from the study: The five TRBV segments detected at higher frequency in patients than in controls included TRBV5-6, TRBV5-1 and TRBV20-1. There was significantly lower normalized Chao1 diversity in multiple sclerosis patients than in controls.

From germline, CDR1 is SGHTA and CDR2 FQGNSA. CDR3 length: 14 amino acids. V was pared by 4 bases and J by 4 bases, with 12 bases between. This clonotype was recorded a few times. What it binds is unknown. Prepared TCR beta cDNA libraries contained unique molecular identifiers. TCRdb used MiXCR to reprocess the PCR reads, holding one entry per CDR3 protein. Among approximately 400,000 distinct CDR3 sequences, roughly 36% were seen once, and the ten largest hold roughly 13%. The rearrangement uses TRBV7-2 and TRBJ2-3; possibly TRBD1 for D (6 bases). The sequence came from a girl aged 10-17 years with multiple sclerosis. Sequencing was done on a sample of blood. CDR3 in DNA: TGTGCCAGCAGCTCTGACAGGATCCCAGATACGCAGTATTTT. This codes for CASSSDRIPDTQYF.